Following are 12 T cell receptor beta chains from one sample sequenced in a study of T cell responses to AZD1222 COVID-19 vaccine. Here immunoSEQ multiplex PCR was the method, and the copy in TCRdb shows in-frame clones only, minus some. The table includes 140,000 or so clones, about 86% detected once. The sequenced sample was peripheral blood, obtained on day 0 of AZD1222 vaccination. These receptor sequences come from an adult in good health.

This chain's CDR3 is CASSPTLLGVGGGEQFF. CDR3 DNA sequence: TGCGCCAGCAGCCCCACCTTACTAGGGGTGGGAGGGGGTGAGCAGTTCTTC. The rearrangement uses TRBV4-1 and TRBJ2-1; D is perhaps TRBD2 (7 bases). Germline V lookup: CDR1 MGHRA, CDR2 YSYEKL. This CDR3 is 17 amino acids long. Trimming cost V 4 bases and J 9 bases, with 25 bases left between them.

The chain combines TRBV9 with TRBJ2-5; no definite D call. The CDR3 runs 14 residues. V dropped 2 bases and J dropped 4 bases, with 12 bases sitting between them. Germline lookup yields CDR1 SGDLS and CDR2 YYNGEE. The CDR3 bases are TGTGCCAGCAGCGTGGGCCCACCAGGAGAGACCCAGTACTTC. Translation gives CASSVGPPGETQYF.

The rearrangement links TRBV7-2 to TRBJ2-3; D is undetermined. V lost 2 bases and J lost 6, with 9 bases in between. This CDR3 is 13 amino acids long. Germline assignment: CDR1 SGHTA and CDR2 FQGNSA. In DNA form, the CDR3 reads TGTGCCAGCAGCTTACAGCCAGCCGATACGCAGTATTTT. Translating gives CASSLQPADTQYF.

The chain carries TRBV5-1 and TRBJ2-7; 10 nucleotides align to TRBD2. The germline gives CDR1 SGHRS, CDR2 YFSETQ. This CDR3 is 15 amino acids long. The V segment lost 3 bases and the J segment 3 bases; nucleotides outside the gene matches: 6. In DNA form, the CDR3 reads TGCGCCAGCAGCTCGGGACTAGCGAAAAACTACGAGCAGTACTTC. This codes for CASSSGLAKNYEQYF.

This clone was detected only a few times. This sample includes further DNA sequences coding for the same CDR3. The V gene is TRBV4-2, the J gene TRBJ2-1, with TRBD2 matching over 12 bases. The CDR3 length is 16 residues. V trimming: 3 bases; J trimming: 4 bases; junction bases outside the gene matches: 4. The germline V gene has CDR1 LGHNA and CDR2 YNFKEQ. CDR3 protein: CASSQEGTSGYNEQFF. The CDR3, as DNA: TGTGCCAGCAGCCAGGAAGGGACTAGCGGGTACAATGAGCAGTTCTTC.

DNA of the CDR3: TGTGCCAGCAGCCAAGCCGGGACAGGGGGCAATCAGCCCCAGCATTTT. This translates into CASSQAGTGGNQPQHF. V is TRBV3-1 (or the pseudogene TRBV3-2) and J is TRBJ1-5, with TRBD1 matching 10 bases. The CDR3 totals 16 residues. The V segment lost 1 base and the J segment 2 bases; nucleotides outside the gene matches: 2. Germline V gives CDR1 LGHDT, CDR2 YNNKEL (reference sequence).

This chain links TRBV6-5 with TRBJ1-1; D call uncertain. The CDR3 spans 13 residues. CDR1 and CDR2 from the germline V gene are MNHEY and SVGAGI. The V gene lost 8 bases and the J gene lost 2 bases, with 12 bases spanning the gap. CDR3 DNA: TGTGCCAGCGCCCGGGTTGTCAACACTGAAGCTTTCTTT. Translating gives CASARVVNTEAFF.

The chain combines TRBV5-1 with TRBJ2-1; no firm D call. V was shortened by 0 bases and J by 0 bases, with 10 bases between the two germline ends. Germline assignment: CDR1 SGHRS and CDR2 YFSETQ. CDR3 size: 16 residues. CDR3 nucleotide sequence: TGCGCCAGCAGCTTGGCGTCGACCAGCTCCTACAATGAGCAGTTCTTC. Translating it yields CASSLASTSSYNEQFF.

The chain is built from TRBV2 and TRBJ2-3; tentatively, D is TRBD2 (6 bases). V lost 7 bases, J lost 2 bases, and 13 bases lay in between. The CDR3 sequence is 14 residues long. In germline, CDR1 is SNHLY, CDR2 FYNNEI. CDR3: CASIWDSSTDTQYF. CDR3 nucleotides: TGTGCCAGCATTTGGGACTCCTCCACAGATACGCAGTATTTT.

The chain joins TRBV5-4 to TRBJ1-1, with 9 nucleotides matching TRBD1. J gave up 6 bases and V 4 bases, and 7 bases lay outside the gene matches. Germline V gives CDR1 SGHNT, CDR2 YYREEE (reference sequence). This CDR3 region has 14 residues. This CDR3 is CASSPGTGKPEAFF. For the CDR3, the DNA is TGTGCCAGCAGCCCCGGGACAGGGAAACCTGAAGCTTTCTTT.

The chain employs TRBV10-3 and TRBJ2-7; D might be TRBD1 (6 bases). This CDR3 spans 14 amino acids. Trimming left V 7 bases short and J 5 bases short, with 18 bases between. From germline, CDR1 is ENHRY and CDR2 SYGVKD. CDR3 nucleotides: TGTGCCATCACCACCGACGCTTACAGGGACGAGCAGTACTTC. This encodes CAITTDAYRDEQYF.

The CDR3 sequence: CASSLEGPGYEQYF. The CDR3 nucleotides are TGTGCCAGCAGCTTAGAAGGTCCCGGCTACGAGCAGTACTTC. The rearrangement uses TRBV7-9 and TRBJ2-7; D unclear. V lost 1 base, J lost 3 bases, and 10 bases lay in between. Germline V gene sequence: CDR1 SEHNR, CDR2 FQNEAQ (reference sequence). This CDR3 is 14 amino acids long.